These 20 T cell receptor beta chains were all obtained from the same sample, sequenced in a study of T cell responses to AZD1222 COVID-19 vaccine. The data were produced by immunoSEQ multiplex PCR, yet TCRdb's version contains in-frame clones alone and is incomplete. The sample records over 80,000 clones, approximately 90% being singletons. The sequences come from peripheral blood, collected 28 days after the second AZD1222 dose. The receptors were sampled from an adult who received the AZD1222 COVID-19 vaccine.

This clone was seen just once. The rearrangement links TRBV24-1 to TRBJ1-2; D gene uncertain. Germline V gene data show CDR1 as KGHDR and CDR2 as SFDVKD. The V and J ends lost 0 bases and 3 bases respectively, with 4 bases between them. The CDR3 consists of 13 residues. The CDR3 DNA follows: TGTGCCACCAGTGATTTGCCAGACTATGGCTACACCTTC. Translation gives CATSDLPDYGYTF.

The chain combines TRBV4-1 with TRBJ1-5; 8 nucleotides agree with TRBD1. This CDR3 contains 15 residues. The trim removed 3 bases at V and 5 bases at J, leaving 6 bases unmatched. Germline loops: CDR1 MGHRA, CDR2 YSYEKL. The CDR3 bases are TGCGCCAGCAGCCATAGACAGGGGACCGATCAGCCCCAGCATTTT. Residues: CASSHRQGTDQPQHF.

The chain couples TRBV25-1 to TRBJ2-3; 7 nucleotides align to TRBD2. CDR1 and CDR2 (germline): MGHDK, SYGVNS. There are 15 residues in the CDR3. V trimming: 4 bases; J trimming: 2 bases; junction bases outside the gene matches: 6. Here the CDR3 reads CASSATGTNTDTQYF. Written as DNA, the CDR3 is TGTGCCAGCAGTGCCACCGGGACTAACACAGATACGCAGTATTTT.

V gene TRBV28 combines with J gene TRBJ1-1; D is possibly TRBD1 (5 bases). Germline assignment: CDR1 MDHEN and CDR2 SYDVKM. CDR3 length: 15 residues. Trimming cost V 10 bases and J 0 bases, with 18 bases left between them. CDR3 sequence (DNA): TGTGCCATTCAGTCTTCGGGGCACCTGAACACTGAAGCTTTCTTT. It specifies CAIQSSGHLNTEAFF.

The genes are TRBV5-1 and TRBJ1-2; TRBD1 agrees at 12 bases. Germline loops: CDR1 SGHRS, CDR2 YFSETQ. After removal of 1 base from V and 4 bases from J, the junction contained 11 bases not matched to a gene. This CDR3 is 18 amino acids long. CDR3 sequence: CASSLSGTGGAPPYGYTF. The CDR3 DNA is TGCGCCAGCAGCTTGTCCGGGACAGGGGGCGCCCCCCCCTATGGCTACACCTTC.

The CDR3 loop is CASSFPRDSYEQYF. The CDR3 bases are TGTGCCAGCAGTTTTCCCCGGGACTCCTACGAGCAGTACTTC. This chain connects TRBV28 to TRBJ2-7; possibly TRBD2 for D (5 bases). This CDR3 has 14 amino acids. V shed 3 bases and J shed 0 bases, with 9 bases lying between them. Germline V lookup: CDR1 MDHEN, CDR2 SYDVKM.

The chain has TRBV7-9 and TRBJ2-7; D is uncertain. This CDR3 is built from 15 residues. Trimming removed 1 base at V and 2 bases at J, with 12 bases between. CDR1 and CDR2 from the germline V gene are SEHNR and FQNEAQ (reference sequence). Here the CDR3 DNA reads TGTGCCAGCAGCTTAGACGCCACCAAAGCCTACGAGCAGTACTTC. Translation: CASSLDATKAYEQYF.

The J gene is TRBJ1-1, the V gene TRBV4-1; a weak D match, TRBD1 (5 bases). The CDR3 contains 15 residues. Germline-derived CDR1 and CDR2 are MGHRA and YSYEKL. Trimming stripped 0 bases from V and 8 bases from J, with 16 bases between. CDR3 amino acids: CASSQEDGTPREAFF. The CDR3 DNA sequence: TGCGCCAGCAGCCAAGAGGATGGGACTCCGAGAGAAGCTTTCTTT.

This chain connects TRBV10-3 to TRBJ2-5, with D unclear. The CDR3 is 13 residues long. V gave up 2 bases and J gave up 2 bases, with 6 bases separating them. CDR1 and CDR2 (germline): ENHRY, SYGVKD. The CDR3 reads CAISEGQQETQYF. CDR3 DNA: TGTGCCATCAGTGAGGGGCAGCAAGAGACCCAGTACTTC.

The chain employs TRBV6-2 or TRBV6-3 and TRBJ1-2; the D is unclear. Germline assignment: CDR1 MNHEY and CDR2 SVGEGT. V was trimmed by 5 bases and J by 7 bases, leaving 14 bases between them. The CDR3 consists of 13 residues. The CDR3 DNA sequence: TGTGCCAGCAGTCCCGCGGCGGTAGGTGGCTACACCTTC. Amino acids: CASSPAAVGGYTF.

V is TRBV11-2 and J is TRBJ2-1; 8 bases map to TRBD1. The CDR3 has 17 amino acids. Trimming cost V 6 bases and J 3 bases; bases outside gene matches: 13. Germline V lookup: CDR1 SGHAT, CDR2 FQNNGV. The CDR3 DNA follows: TGTGCCAGCAGTAGTGTCAGAGGACAGGGCCGCTACAATGAGCAGTTCTTC. This encodes CASSSVRGQGRYNEQFF.

This clone was picked up one time. The genes are TRBV5-4 and TRBJ2-1; D ambiguous. The CDR3 is made up of 13 amino acids. In germline, CDR1 is SGHNT, CDR2 YYREEE (reference sequence). V dropped 6 bases and J dropped 8 bases, with 15 bases sitting between them. Here the CDR3 reads CASTGYQVDEQFF. DNA of the CDR3: TGTGCCAGCACGGGCTATCAAGTGGATGAGCAGTTCTTC.

The chain employs TRBV18 and TRBJ2-3, with 7 bases aligning to TRBD2. CDR1 KGHSH and CDR2 LQKENI come from the germline V gene. Trimming at V came to 4 bases and at J to 4 bases, leaving 8 bases not matched to a gene. The length of the CDR3 is 15 residues. CDR3 coding DNA: TGTGCCAGCTCACTAGTTTCGGGAGGAGCAGATACGCAGTATTTT. Translation gives CASSLVSGGADTQYF.

In the case of this clone: In the same sample, other DNA sequences code for this CDR3. The V gene is TRBV15, the J gene TRBJ1-4, with 9 bases aligning to TRBD1. Germline assignment: CDR1 LNHNV and CDR2 YYDKDF (reference sequence). Unmatched junction bases numbered 0, after V lost 3 bases and J lost 1 base. The CDR3 consists of 15 residues. The CDR3 is CATSRDRGTNEKLFF. CDR3 in DNA: TGTGCCACCAGCAGGGACAGGGGAACTAATGAAAAACTGTTTTTT.

The chain couples TRBV19 to TRBJ2-2; 9 nucleotides match TRBD1. The V gene end was trimmed by 5 bases and the J gene end by 7 bases; junction bases not matched to a gene: 14. Germline-derived CDR1 and CDR2 are LNHDA and SQIVND (reference sequence). This CDR3 is 17 amino acids long. The CDR3 sequence is CASSLAPGTGIIGELFF. The CDR3 DNA is TGTGCCAGTAGTCTCGCCCCCGGGACAGGGATTATCGGGGAGCTGTTTTTT.

J is TRBJ2-7 and V is TRBV6-2 or TRBV6-3; D could derive from TRBD1 or TRBD2 (5 bases each). There are 14 residues in the CDR3. CDR1 is MNHEY, CDR2 SVGEGT, per germline. Trimming cost V 3 bases and J 0 bases, with 9 bases left between them. The CDR3 reads CASSYGGHSYEQYF. The CDR3 DNA follows: TGTGCCAGCAGTTATGGAGGACACTCCTACGAGCAGTACTTC.

The V call is TRBV7-3, the J call TRBJ2-1; D assignment may be TRBD1 or TRBD2 (6 bases each). The V end was cut by 4 bases, the J end by 10 bases, with 20 bases between. Looked up from germline, CDR1 is SGHTA and CDR2 is FQGTGA. This CDR3 contains 15 residues. The DNA of the CDR3 is TGTGCCAGCAGCTCCCGAGGGTCGGGGGCTCGCGAGCAGTTCTTC. Its protein is CASSSRGSGAREQFF. Looking up the rest from reference TRBV7-3 and TRBJ2-1 gives the full variable domain: GAGVSQTPSNKVTEKGKYVELRCDPISGHTALYWYRQSLGQGPEFLIYFQGTGAADDSGLPNDRFFAVRPEGSVSTLKIQRTERGDSAVYLCASSSRGSGAREQFFGPGTRLTVL.

The chain combines TRBV28 with TRBJ1-5, with a tentative D call TRBD1 (5 bases). The CDR3 runs 11 residues. Trimming left V 8 bases short and J 4 bases short, with 6 bases between. The germline gives CDR1 MDHEN, CDR2 SYDVKM. CDR3 in amino acids: CASGGNQPQHF. The CDR3 DNA is TGTGCCAGCGGGGGGAATCAGCCCCAGCATTTT.

The chain recombines TRBV19 with TRBJ1-3; D gene uncertain. This CDR3 is 14 amino acids long. The V end lost 6 bases, the J end lost 0 bases, and 9 bases lay between the germline ends. Germline CDR1 LNHDA, CDR2 SQIVND (reference sequence). The CDR3 region is CASRLQSSGNTIYF. The CDR3, as DNA: TGTGCCAGTAGATTACAGAGCTCTGGAAACACCATATATTTT. The complete variable domain, with remaining parts taken from reference TRBV19 and TRBJ1-3, reads DGGITQSPKYLFRKEGQNVTLSCEQNLNHDAMYWYRQDPGQGLRLIYYSQIVNDFQKGDIAEGYSVSREKKESFPLTVTSAQKNPTAFYLCASRLQSSGNTIYFGEGSWLTVV.

This chain joins TRBV9 and TRBJ2-3; weak D call: TRBD2 (6 bases). Trimming took off 0 bases at V and 2 bases at J, with 16 bases between the two ends. This CDR3 comprises 17 residues. Germline CDR1 is SGDLS and CDR2 is YYNGEE. The DNA of the CDR3 is TGTGCCAGCAGCGTAGGAATTGGGCTAGCGCACACAGATACGCAGTATTTT. It specifies CASSVGIGLAHTDTQYF.